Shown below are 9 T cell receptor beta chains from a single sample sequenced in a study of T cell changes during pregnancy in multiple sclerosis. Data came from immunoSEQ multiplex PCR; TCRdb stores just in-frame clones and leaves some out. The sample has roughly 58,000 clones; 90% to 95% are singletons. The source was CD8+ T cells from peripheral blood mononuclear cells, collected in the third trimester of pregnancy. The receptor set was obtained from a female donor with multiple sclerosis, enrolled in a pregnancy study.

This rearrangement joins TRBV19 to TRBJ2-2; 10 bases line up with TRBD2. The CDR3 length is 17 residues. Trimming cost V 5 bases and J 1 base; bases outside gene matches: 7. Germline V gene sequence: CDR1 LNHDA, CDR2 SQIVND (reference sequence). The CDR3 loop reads CASSLWTSGENTGELFF. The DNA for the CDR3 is TGTGCCAGTAGTCTATGGACTAGCGGAGAGAACACCGGGGAGCTGTTTTTT.

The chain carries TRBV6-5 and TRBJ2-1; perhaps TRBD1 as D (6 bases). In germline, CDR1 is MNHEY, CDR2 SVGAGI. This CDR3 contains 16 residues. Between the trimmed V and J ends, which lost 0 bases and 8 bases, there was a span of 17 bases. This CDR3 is CASSYSSGTLFYEQFF. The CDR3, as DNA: TGTGCCAGCAGTTACTCAAGTGGGACACTTTTCTATGAGCAGTTCTTC.

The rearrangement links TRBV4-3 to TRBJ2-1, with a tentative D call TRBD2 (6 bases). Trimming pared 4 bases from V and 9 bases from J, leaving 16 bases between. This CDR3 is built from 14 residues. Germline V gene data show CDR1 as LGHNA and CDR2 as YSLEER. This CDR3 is CASSPSGLVSEQFF. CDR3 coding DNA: TGCGCCAGCAGCCCTTCGGGACTCGTCAGTGAGCAGTTCTTC.

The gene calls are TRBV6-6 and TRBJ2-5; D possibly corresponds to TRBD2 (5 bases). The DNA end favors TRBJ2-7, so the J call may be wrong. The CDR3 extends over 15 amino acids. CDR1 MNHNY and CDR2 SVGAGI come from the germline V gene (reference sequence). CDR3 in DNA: TGTGCCAGCAGTTACGTCGGACTCGCCTCCTACGAGCAGTACTTC. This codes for CASSYVGLASYEQYF.

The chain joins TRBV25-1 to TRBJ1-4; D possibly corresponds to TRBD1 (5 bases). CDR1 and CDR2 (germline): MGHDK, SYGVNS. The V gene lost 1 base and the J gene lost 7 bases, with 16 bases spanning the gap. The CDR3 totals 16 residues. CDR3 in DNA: TGTGCCAGCAGTGAATTGGGACTCCACCGAGGTGAAAAACTGTTTTTT. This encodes CASSELGLHRGEKLFF.

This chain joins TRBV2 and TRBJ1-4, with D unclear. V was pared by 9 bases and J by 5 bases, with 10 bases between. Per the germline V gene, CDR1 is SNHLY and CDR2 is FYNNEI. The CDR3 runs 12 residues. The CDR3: CARRAPNEKLFF. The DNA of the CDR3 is TGTGCCAGGAGAGCGCCCAATGAAAAACTGTTTTTT.

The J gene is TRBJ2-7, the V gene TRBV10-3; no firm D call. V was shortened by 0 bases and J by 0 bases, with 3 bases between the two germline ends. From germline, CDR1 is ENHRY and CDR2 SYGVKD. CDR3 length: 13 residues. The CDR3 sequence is CAISESSSYEQYF. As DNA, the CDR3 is TGTGCCATCAGTGAGTCGAGCTCCTACGAGCAGTACTTC.

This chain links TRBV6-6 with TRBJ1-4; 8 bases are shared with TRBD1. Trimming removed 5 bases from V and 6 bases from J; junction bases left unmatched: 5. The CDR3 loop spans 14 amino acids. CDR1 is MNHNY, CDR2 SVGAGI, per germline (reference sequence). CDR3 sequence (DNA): TGTGCCAGCAGTCCCGGGACAGGCTATGAAAAACTGTTTTTT. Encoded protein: CASSPGTGYEKLFF.

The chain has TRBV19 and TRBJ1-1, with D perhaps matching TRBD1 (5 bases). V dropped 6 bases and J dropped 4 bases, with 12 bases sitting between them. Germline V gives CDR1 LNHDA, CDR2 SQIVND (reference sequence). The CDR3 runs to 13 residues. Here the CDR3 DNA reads TGTGCCAGTAGGCCAGGGAGGGGCACTGAAGCTTTCTTT. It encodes CASRPGRGTEAFF.